This TCR beta chain emerged from a study of T cells expressing NK-cell markers. For the study at large: Sequenced donors, eight in total, included seven who were HCMV-seropositive and one who was seronegative.

The CDR3 totals 15 residues. The germline V gene has CDR1 SGDLS and CDR2 YYNGEE. Using the 5' RACE reads, TCRdb records one entry per CDR3 protein without DNA. This sample contains about 370,000 distinct CDR3 sequences. V usage is TRBV9 and J usage is TRBJ1-1. The sample was blood T cells: a sorted CD56 or NKG2C T cell subset, CD4+ or CD8+ T cells, or bulk PBMC T cells (not recorded which). This TCR came from a woman between 50 and 59 years old in good health. The CDR3 is CASSVVEGWDTEAFF.